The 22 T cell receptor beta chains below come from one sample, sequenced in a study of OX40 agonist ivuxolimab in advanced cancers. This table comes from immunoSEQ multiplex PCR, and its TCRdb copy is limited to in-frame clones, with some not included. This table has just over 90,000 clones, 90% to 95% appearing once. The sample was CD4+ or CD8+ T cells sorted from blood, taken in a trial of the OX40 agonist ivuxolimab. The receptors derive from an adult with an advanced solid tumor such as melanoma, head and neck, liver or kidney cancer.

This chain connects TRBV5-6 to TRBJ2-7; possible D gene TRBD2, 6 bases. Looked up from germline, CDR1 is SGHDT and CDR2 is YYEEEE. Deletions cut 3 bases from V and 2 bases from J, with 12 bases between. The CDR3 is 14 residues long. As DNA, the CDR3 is TGTGCCAGCAGCTCGGGACTTCCGACCTACGAGCAGTACTTC. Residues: CASSSGLPTYEQYF.

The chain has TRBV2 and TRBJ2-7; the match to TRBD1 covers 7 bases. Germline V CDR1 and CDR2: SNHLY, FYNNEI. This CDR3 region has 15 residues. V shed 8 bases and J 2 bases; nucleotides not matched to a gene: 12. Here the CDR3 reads CASASRDSDPYEQYF. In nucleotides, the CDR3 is TGTGCCAGCGCTAGCAGGGACAGTGATCCCTACGAGCAGTACTTC.

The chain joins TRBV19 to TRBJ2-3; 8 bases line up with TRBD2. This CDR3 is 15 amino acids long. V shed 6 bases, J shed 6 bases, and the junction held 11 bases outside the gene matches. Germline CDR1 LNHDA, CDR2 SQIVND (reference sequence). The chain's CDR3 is CASRLAGFSQDTQYF. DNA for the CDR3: TGTGCCAGTAGGTTAGCGGGGTTTAGTCAGGATACGCAGTATTTT.

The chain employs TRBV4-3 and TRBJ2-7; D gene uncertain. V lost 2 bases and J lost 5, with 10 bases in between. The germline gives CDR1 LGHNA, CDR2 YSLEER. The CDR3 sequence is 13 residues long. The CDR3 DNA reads TGCGCCAGCAGCCAAACCTCACACAACGAGCAGTACTTC. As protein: CASSQTSHNEQYF.

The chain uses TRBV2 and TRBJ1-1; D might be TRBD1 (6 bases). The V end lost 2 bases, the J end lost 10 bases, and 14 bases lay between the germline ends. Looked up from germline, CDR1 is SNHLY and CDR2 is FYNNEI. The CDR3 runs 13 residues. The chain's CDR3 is CASSELGGAAAFF. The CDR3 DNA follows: TGTGCCAGCAGTGAATTGGGGGGGGCGGCAGCTTTCTTT. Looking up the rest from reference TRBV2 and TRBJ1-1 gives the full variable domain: EPEVTQTPSHQVTQMGQEVILRCVPISNHLYFYWYRQILGQKVEFLVSFYNNEISEKSEIFDDQFSVERPDGSNFTLKIRSTKLEDSAMYFCASSELGGAAAFFGQGTRLTVV.

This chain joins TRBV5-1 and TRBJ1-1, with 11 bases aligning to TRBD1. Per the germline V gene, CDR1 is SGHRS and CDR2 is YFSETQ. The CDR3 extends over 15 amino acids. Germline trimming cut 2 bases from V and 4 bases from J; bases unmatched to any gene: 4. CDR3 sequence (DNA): TGCGCCAGCAGCTTAGGGACAGGGGGTGCCACTGAAGCTTTCTTT. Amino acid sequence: CASSLGTGGATEAFF.

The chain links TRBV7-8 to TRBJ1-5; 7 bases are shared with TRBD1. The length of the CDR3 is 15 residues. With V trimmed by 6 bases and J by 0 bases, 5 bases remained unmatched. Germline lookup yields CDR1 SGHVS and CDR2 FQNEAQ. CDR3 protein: CASRQGKASNQPQHF. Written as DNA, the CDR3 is TGTGCCAGCAGACAGGGGAAGGCTAGCAATCAGCCCCAGCATTTT.

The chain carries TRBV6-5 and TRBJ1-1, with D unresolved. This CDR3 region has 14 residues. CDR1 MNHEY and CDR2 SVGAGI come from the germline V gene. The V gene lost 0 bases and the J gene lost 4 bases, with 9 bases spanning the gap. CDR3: CASSYSIGSTEAFF. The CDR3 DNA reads TGTGCCAGCAGTTACTCGATCGGGTCCACTGAAGCTTTCTTT.

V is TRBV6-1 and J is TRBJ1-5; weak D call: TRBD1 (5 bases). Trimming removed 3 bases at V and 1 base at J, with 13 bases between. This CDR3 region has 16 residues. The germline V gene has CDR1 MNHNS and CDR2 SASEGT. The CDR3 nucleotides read TGTGCCAGCAGTGAGTGGGGACTGACAAGCAATCAGCCCCAGCATTTT. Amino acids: CASSEWGLTSNQPQHF.

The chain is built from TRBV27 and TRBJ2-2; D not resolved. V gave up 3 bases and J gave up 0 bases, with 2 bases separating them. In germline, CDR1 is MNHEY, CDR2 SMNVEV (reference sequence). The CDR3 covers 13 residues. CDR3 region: CASSFSNTGELFF. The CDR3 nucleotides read TGTGCCAGCAGTTTCTCGAACACCGGGGAGCTGTTTTTT.

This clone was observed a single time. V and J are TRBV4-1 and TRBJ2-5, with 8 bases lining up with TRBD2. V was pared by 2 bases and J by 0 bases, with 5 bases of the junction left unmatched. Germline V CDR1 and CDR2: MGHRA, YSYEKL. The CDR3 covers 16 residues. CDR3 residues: CASSQLFGGDQETQYF. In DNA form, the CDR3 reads TGCGCCAGCAGCCAACTCTTCGGGGGGGACCAAGAGACCCAGTACTTC.

This CDR3 is CASNRDGWGGYTF. In DNA, the CDR3 is TGTGCCAGCAACCGGGACGGTTGGGGTGGCTACACCTTC. The rearrangement uses TRBV28 and TRBJ1-2, with D possibly being TRBD1 (5 bases). CDR3 length equals 13 residues. Deletions cut 7 bases from V and 7 bases from J, with 16 bases between. Germline CDR1 MDHEN, CDR2 SYDVKM.

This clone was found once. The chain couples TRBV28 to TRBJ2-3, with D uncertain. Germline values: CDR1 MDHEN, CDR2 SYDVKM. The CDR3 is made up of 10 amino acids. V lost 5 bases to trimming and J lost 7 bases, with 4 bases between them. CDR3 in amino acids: CASSDNTQYF. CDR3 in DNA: TGTGCCAGCAGTGACAATACGCAGTATTTT.

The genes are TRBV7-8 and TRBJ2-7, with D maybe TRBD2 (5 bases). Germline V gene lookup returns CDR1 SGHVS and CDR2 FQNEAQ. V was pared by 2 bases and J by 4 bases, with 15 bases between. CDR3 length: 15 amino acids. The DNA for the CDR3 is TGTGCCAGCAGCTTACGAGGACTTCCGAGTTACGAGCAGTACTTC. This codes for CASSLRGLPSYEQYF.

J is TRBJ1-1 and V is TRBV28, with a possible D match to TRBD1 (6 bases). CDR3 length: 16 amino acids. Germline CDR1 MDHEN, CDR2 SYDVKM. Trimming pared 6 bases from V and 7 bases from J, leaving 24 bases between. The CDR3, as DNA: TGTGCCAGCAGCCCATGGGACCCAAACAGGGACCATGAAGCTTTCTTT. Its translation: CASSPWDPNRDHEAFF.

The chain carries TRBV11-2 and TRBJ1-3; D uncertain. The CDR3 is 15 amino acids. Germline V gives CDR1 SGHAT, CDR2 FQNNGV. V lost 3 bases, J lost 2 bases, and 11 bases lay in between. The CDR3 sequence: CASSFLTRTGNTIYF. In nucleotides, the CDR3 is TGTGCCAGCAGCTTTCTAACTAGAACTGGAAACACCATATATTTT. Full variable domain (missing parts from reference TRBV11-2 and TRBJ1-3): EAGVAQSPRYKIIEKRQSVAFWCNPISGHATLYWYQQILGQGPKLLIQFQNNGVVDDSQLPKDRFSAERLKGVDSTLKIQPAKLEDSAVYLCASSFLTRTGNTIYFGEGSWLTVV.

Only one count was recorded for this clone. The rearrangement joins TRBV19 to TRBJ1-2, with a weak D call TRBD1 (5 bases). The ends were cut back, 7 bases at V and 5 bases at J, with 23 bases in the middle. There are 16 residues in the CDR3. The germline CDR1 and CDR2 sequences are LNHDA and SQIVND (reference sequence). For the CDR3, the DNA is TGTGCCAGTACCCTACGACCCAGGGACCTTAATTATGGCTACACCTTC. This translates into CASTLRPRDLNYGYTF.

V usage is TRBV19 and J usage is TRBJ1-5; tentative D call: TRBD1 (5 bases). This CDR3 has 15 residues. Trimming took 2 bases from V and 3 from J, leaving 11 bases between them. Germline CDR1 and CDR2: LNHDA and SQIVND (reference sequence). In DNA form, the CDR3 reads TGTGCCAGTAGTATAACTGGCGGACACAATCAGCCCCAGCATTTT. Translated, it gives CASSITGGHNQPQHF.

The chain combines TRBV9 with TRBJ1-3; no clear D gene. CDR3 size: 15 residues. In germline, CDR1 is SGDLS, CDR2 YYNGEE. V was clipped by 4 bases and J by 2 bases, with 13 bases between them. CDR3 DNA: TGTGCCAGCAGCTTAGAAGGAGCTCCTGGAAACACCATATATTTT. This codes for CASSLEGAPGNTIYF.

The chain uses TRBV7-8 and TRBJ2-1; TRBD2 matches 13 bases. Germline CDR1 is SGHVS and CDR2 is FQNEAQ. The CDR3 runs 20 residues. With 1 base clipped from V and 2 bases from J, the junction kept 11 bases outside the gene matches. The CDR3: CASSLGSGTSGIPPYNEQFF. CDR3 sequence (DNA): TGTGCCAGCAGCTTAGGGTCTGGGACTAGCGGGATCCCCCCCTACAATGAGCAGTTCTTC. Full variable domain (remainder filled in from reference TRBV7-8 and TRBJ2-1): GAGVSQSPRYKVAKRGQDVALRCDPISGHVSLFWYQQALGQGPEFLTYFQNEAQLDKSGLPSDRFFAERPEGSVSTLKIQRTQQEDSAVYLCASSLGSGTSGIPPYNEQFFGPGTRLTVL.

The CDR3 reads CASIRDEQYF. In DNA, the CDR3 is TGTGCCAGCATTCGGGACGAGCAGTACTTC. The chain is built from TRBV2 and TRBJ2-7; D not certain. V was clipped by 7 bases and J by 5 bases, with 6 bases between them. This CDR3 region has 10 residues. Germline CDR1 and CDR2: SNHLY and FYNNEI. Complete variable domain (other parts from reference TRBV2 and TRBJ2-7): EPEVTQTPSHQVTQMGQEVILRCVPISNHLYFYWYRQILGQKVEFLVSFYNNEISEKSEIFDDQFSVERPDGSNFTLKIRSTKLEDSAMYFCASIRDEQYFGPGTRLTVT.

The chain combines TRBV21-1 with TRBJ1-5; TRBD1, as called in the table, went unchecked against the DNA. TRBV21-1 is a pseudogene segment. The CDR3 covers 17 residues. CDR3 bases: TGTGCCAGCACCCTCTTTTGGACAGCCTATAGCAATCAGCCCCAGCATTTT. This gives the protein CASTLFWTAYSNQPQHF.